This TCR beta chain was recorded in a study of molecular identifiers for immune sequencing clone quantification. Broader study findings: In naive cells, under 1% of molecules belonged to clones above 20 RNA copies, against over 98% in effector cells.

One entry per CDR3 protein results from TCRdb running MiXCR on the PCR reads. The table lists fewer than 350,000 distinct CDR3 sequences, roughly 23% of them singletons. The ends were cut back, 7 bases at V and 3 bases at J, with 6 bases in the middle. Germline assignment: CDR1 SNHLY and CDR2 FYNNEI. CDR3 size: 11 residues. This clonotype was seen a few times. Its antigen is undetermined. The gene calls are TRBV2 and TRBJ1-1, with unresolved D. The sequenced sample was naive CD8+ T cells from blood, with Jurkat cell RNA spiked in. Described subset: FACS-sorted CD8+CD4-CCR7+CD45RA+ naive T cells. The clonotype originates from a human donor in good health. Some libraries in this study had Jurkat cell RNA spiked in. The CDR3 loop is CASNRDTEAFF. CDR3 DNA: TGTGCCAGCAACCGGGACACTGAAGCTTTCTTT.